This T cell receptor (beta chain) was retrieved from a study of cytomegalovirus exposure and HLA in healthy donors. Study-wide findings and caveats: Some TCR beta chains (over 150 of them) were listed as cytomegalovirus-associated. Subsequent analysis of the approximately 130 validation repertoires found a tendency for first-cohort TCR clusters to co-occur.

This clone was recorded only once. Antigen: not known. The donors were in the approximately 130-subject validation cohort, distinct from the roughly 600-subject first cohort. V shed 7 bases and J shed 0 bases, with 13 bases lying between them. The germline CDR1 and CDR2 sequences are SNHLY and FYNNEI. The CDR3 has 15 residues. Generated by immunoSEQ multiplex PCR, the TCRdb table keeps only in-frame clones and is missing some. This repertoire shows about 400,000 clones, around 86% found once; its top ten account for roughly 0.83%. The clonotype was recovered from a woman between 18 and 29 years old in good health and CMV-seronegative. The gene calls are TRBV2 and TRBJ1-5; D is unclear. Sample: PBMCs. The CDR3 coding sequence is TGTGCCAGCACTGCGAGGGTAAATAGCAATCAGCCCCAGCATTTT. This sequence encodes CASTARVNSNQPQHF.